The 30 T cell receptor beta chains presented below share a single source sample, sequenced in a study of shared clonotypes between healthy human individuals. The assay was immunoSEQ multiplex PCR, and TCRdb's table has in-frame clones only and misses some. This sample carries some 2,000,000 clones, approximately 94% of them seen once, and the ten largest clones take roughly 1%. CD45RO-negative CD8 cells positively selected for CCR7 made up the naive population, which excluded terminally differentiated effector memory CD45RA+ cells. Sequenced input: naive CD8+ T cells sorted from blood. The receptors were gathered from a young man in good health.

About this clone: This specimen includes other DNA sequences encoding the same CDR3. The V and J genes are TRBV30 and TRBJ2-2, with a possible D match to TRBD2 (6 bases). Germline V gene sequence: CDR1 GTSNPN, CDR2 SVGIG (reference sequence). The CDR3 extends over 12 amino acids. V was trimmed by 3 bases and J by 6 bases, leaving 8 bases between them. The chain's CDR3 is CAWRREAGELFF. CDR3 sequence (DNA): TGTGCCTGGAGGAGGGAGGCCGGGGAGCTGTTTTTT.

The gene calls are TRBV7-9 and TRBJ2-1; TRBD2 matches 11 bases. Germline-derived CDR1 and CDR2 are SEHNR and FQNEAQ (reference sequence). With V trimmed by 5 bases and J by 7 bases, 7 bases remained unmatched. The CDR3 runs 15 residues. CDR3 nucleotide sequence: TGTGCCAGCAGCCCCGGGACTAGCGGTGCTAATGAGCAGTTCTTC. Amino acid sequence: CASSPGTSGANEQFF.

The CDR3, as DNA: TGTGCCAGCAGTGAAGGCCGGGACCTTAGGGAGACCCAGTACTTC. It translates to CASSEGRDLRETQYF. This chain joins TRBV2 and TRBJ2-5, with D perhaps matching TRBD1 or TRBD2 (5 bases each). Trimming pared 1 base from V and 5 bases from J, leaving 14 bases between. This CDR3 region has 15 residues. CDR1 is SNHLY, CDR2 FYNNEI, per germline.

This clone was recorded only once. V is TRBV4-1 and J is TRBJ2-5, with 8 bases fitting TRBD1. This CDR3 has 16 residues. CDR1 MGHRA and CDR2 YSYEKL come from the germline V gene. V trimming: 0 bases; J trimming: 5 bases; junction bases outside the gene matches: 8. This CDR3 is CASSQDRAGGMETQYF. CDR3 nucleotide sequence: TGCGCCAGCAGCCAAGATCGAGCAGGGGGCATGGAGACCCAGTACTTC.

In its sample, this clone was seen a few times. The same CDR3 is also encoded by other DNA sequences in this sample. V usage is TRBV5-6 and J usage is TRBJ2-5; D not certain. The CDR3 sequence is 11 residues long. Trimming took off 2 bases at V and 4 bases at J, with 3 bases between the two ends. From germline, CDR1 is SGHDT and CDR2 YYEEEE. The CDR3 sequence is CASSLTETQYF. CDR3 nucleotide sequence: TGTGCCAGCAGCTTAACAGAGACCCAGTACTTC.

This clone has a handful of counts. Distinct nucleotide sequences in the sample also encode this CDR3. The V and J genes are TRBV6-5 and TRBJ2-2; D is unclear. The CDR3 contains 11 residues. Trimming stripped 5 bases from V and 3 bases from J, with 1 base between. Germline V gene sequence: CDR1 MNHEY, CDR2 SVGAGI. CDR3 nucleotide sequence: TGTGCCAGCAGTGACACCGGGGAGCTGTTTTTT. Translated: CASSDTGELFF.

A word on this clone: Other DNA variants within this sample encode the same CDR3. The chain is built from TRBV20-1 and TRBJ2-7; 7 bases map to TRBD1. The germline V gene has CDR1 DFQATT and CDR2 SNEGSKA (reference sequence). This CDR3 comprises 11 residues. V shed 1 base and J 6 bases; nucleotides not matched to a gene: 0. CDR3 nucleotides: TGCAGTGCTAGAGCAGGGGGCGAGCAGTACTTC. Protein sequence: CSARAGGEQYF.

V usage is TRBV4-1 and J usage is TRBJ1-6; the match to TRBD1 covers 12 bases. The CDR3 extends over 17 amino acids. J lost 9 bases, V lost 0 bases, and 6 bases had no gene match. Per germline, CDR1 MGHRA and CDR2 YSYEKL. This CDR3 reads CASSQESPGQGASPLHF. CDR3 coding DNA: TGCGCCAGCAGCCAAGAAAGTCCGGGACAGGGGGCTTCACCCCTCCACTTT.

The chain employs TRBV29-1 and TRBJ2-5; no clear D gene. The V and J ends lost 0 bases and 3 bases respectively, with 23 bases between them. Germline CDR1 reads SQVTM; CDR2 reads ANQGSEA. This CDR3 region has 18 residues. The CDR3 here is CSVEELASSKGFEETQYF. The CDR3 nucleotides are TGCAGCGTTGAAGAATTGGCCTCGTCGAAAGGATTCGAAGAGACCCAGTACTTC.

Details on this clone: Distinct nucleotide sequences in the sample also encode this CDR3. This chain's CDR3 is CASSPGTGGYEQYF. The DNA of the CDR3 is TGTGCCAGCTCACCCGGGACAGGGGGCTACGAGCAGTACTTC. This chain uses TRBV18 with TRBJ2-7; the match to TRBD1 covers 11 bases. CDR3 length equals 14 residues. V shed 3 bases and J 3 bases; nucleotides not matched to a gene: 1. Germline-derived CDR1 and CDR2 are KGHSH and LQKENI.

The V and J genes are TRBV4-3 and TRBJ2-1, with D possibly being TRBD2 (5 bases). Deletions cut 4 bases from V and 3 bases from J, with 7 bases between. This CDR3 region has 13 residues. Germline V gene lookup returns CDR1 LGHNA and CDR2 YSLEER. The DNA of the CDR3 is TGCGCCAGCAGCCCCGGGGTCTACAATGAGCAGTTCTTC. Amino acids: CASSPGVYNEQFF.

The chain has TRBV27 and TRBJ2-7, with a tentative D call TRBD1 (6 bases). Trimming removed 9 bases at V and 1 base at J, with 7 bases between. CDR3 length: 11 residues. The V gene's germline CDR1 is MNHEY and CDR2 SMNVEV (reference sequence). The DNA for the CDR3 is TGTGCCAGAACAGGGTCCTACGAGCAGTACTTC. This codes for CARTGSYEQYF.

This chain joins TRBV5-5 and TRBJ1-6; 8 nucleotides line up with TRBD1. V was clipped by 4 bases and J by 3 bases; unmatched bases: 6. Germline CDR1 is SGHKS and CDR2 is YYEKEE (reference sequence). This CDR3 is 16 amino acids long. CDR3 protein: CASSVDRGVYNSPLHF. CDR3 DNA: TGTGCCAGCAGCGTTGACAGGGGCGTCTATAATTCACCCCTCCACTTT.

This rearrangement joins TRBV10-1 to TRBJ2-7; D unclear. This CDR3 region has 12 residues. Germline CDR1 is WNHNN and CDR2 is SYGVQD (reference sequence). Between the trimmed V and J ends, which lost 0 bases and 7 bases, there was a span of 7 bases. CDR3 residues: CASSESLGEQYF. CDR3 bases: TGCGCCAGCAGTGAGTCCCTCGGGGAGCAGTACTTC.

Turning to this clone: Other DNA variants within this sample encode the same CDR3. The chain joins TRBV9 to TRBJ2-2; no clear D. This CDR3 is 13 amino acids long. Germline CDR1 reads SGDLS; CDR2 reads YYNGEE. Trimming cost V 0 bases and J 6 bases, with 6 bases left between them. The CDR3 here is CASSVVQAGELFF. Written as DNA, the CDR3 is TGTGCCAGCAGCGTAGTTCAGGCCGGGGAGCTGTTTTTT.

Turning to this clone: Mismatch with germline at one junction end may stem from a read error. The V and J genes are TRBV19 and TRBJ2-3, with 8 bases aligning to TRBD1. CDR3 size: 15 residues. Germline CDR1 reads LNHDA; CDR2 reads SQIVND (reference sequence). The CDR3 reads CASSIRGQGKDAQYF. CDR3 bases: TGTGCCAGTAGTATAAGAGGACAGGGAAAAGATGCGCAGTATTTT.

The chain links TRBV30 to TRBJ1-1; tentatively, D is TRBD1 (6 bases). This CDR3 is built from 14 residues. Trimming shortened V by 6 bases and J by 5 bases, and 19 bases separated the two germline ends. Germline CDR1 and CDR2: GTSNPN and SVGIG (reference sequence). The CDR3 protein is CACASGEEGTEAFF. The CDR3 nucleotides read TGTGCCTGTGCCTCAGGGGAGGAGGGAACTGAAGCTTTCTTT.

This clone was seen a handful of times. This specimen includes other DNA sequences encoding the same CDR3. This rearrangement joins TRBV30 to TRBJ1-1, with 7 positions matching TRBD1. The CDR3 has 13 residues. Trimming removed 3 bases from V and 7 bases from J; junction bases left unmatched: 8. Germline V gene sequence: CDR1 GTSNPN, CDR2 SVGIG (reference sequence). The CDR3: CAWSLGAGGEAFF. DNA of the CDR3: TGTGCCTGGAGCCTAGGGGCAGGGGGTGAAGCTTTCTTT.

The CDR3 coding sequence is TGTGCCAGCAGCGTTGGTGGGGGGCCAGAGAACACTGAAGCTTTCTTT. Translating gives CASSVGGGPENTEAFF. The J gene is TRBJ1-1, the V gene TRBV9, with D possibly being TRBD1 (6 bases). Germline CDR1 and CDR2: SGDLS and YYNGEE. V was shortened by 2 bases and J by 1 base, with 15 bases between the two germline ends. This CDR3 has 16 residues.

The J gene is TRBJ2-5, the V gene TRBV5-1; D possibly corresponds to TRBD2 (6 bases). Trimming removed 0 bases at V and 5 bases at J, with 20 bases between. The CDR3 consists of 17 residues. Germline V gene sequence: CDR1 SGHRS, CDR2 YFSETQ. The CDR3 here is CASSLDGTRGLVETQYF. The DNA of the CDR3 is TGCGCCAGCAGCTTGGATGGGACTCGCGGATTGGTGGAGACCCAGTACTTC.

The chain employs TRBV6-5 and TRBJ2-7; D call uncertain. Germline V lookup: CDR1 MNHEY, CDR2 SVGAGI. This CDR3 region has 14 residues. The V end lost 4 bases, the J end lost 6 bases, and 16 bases lay between the germline ends. CDR3 amino acids: CASSSSITMVEQYF. The CDR3 DNA reads as TGTGCCAGCAGTTCCAGCATCACGATGGTCGAGCAGTACTTC.

This sequence joins TRBV2 and TRBJ2-7; D may match TRBD1 or TRBD2 (6 bases each). CDR1 is SNHLY, CDR2 FYNNEI, per germline. The V gene lost 3 bases and the J gene lost 0 bases, with 9 bases spanning the gap. The CDR3 is 14 amino acids. CDR3 amino acids: CASSDPGASYEQYF. CDR3 in DNA: TGTGCCAGCAGTGACCCGGGGGCCTCCTACGAGCAGTACTTC.

The gene calls are TRBV11-2 and TRBJ2-7; D might be TRBD1 (5 bases). The CDR3 sequence is 14 residues long. Trimming removed 3 bases at V and 4 bases at J, with 13 bases between. Germline CDR1 reads SGHAT; CDR2 reads FQNNGV. The CDR3 nucleotides read TGTGCCAGCAGCTTGTGGGGCGAAGGGTACGAGCAGTACTTC. Translating it yields CASSLWGEGYEQYF.

The chain combines TRBV5-6 with TRBJ1-3; D call uncertain. The CDR3 extends over 14 amino acids. Germline assignment: CDR1 SGHDT and CDR2 YYEEEE. V dropped 2 bases and J dropped 1 base, with 7 bases sitting between them. The CDR3 here is CASSFWGSGNTIYF. The CDR3 bases are TGTGCCAGCAGCTTCTGGGGATCTGGAAACACCATATATTTT.

The chain couples TRBV6-1 to TRBJ2-7; no reliable D call. The CDR3 has 13 residues. Germline-derived CDR1 and CDR2 are MNHNS and SASEGT. Trimming took off 7 bases at V and 0 bases at J, with 10 bases between the two ends. The CDR3 DNA sequence: TGTGCCAGCATAGGGTATTCCTCCTACGAGCAGTACTTC. It codes for CASIGYSSYEQYF.

The rearrangement links TRBV30 to TRBJ2-3; D possibly corresponds to TRBD2 (6 bases). V was clipped by 3 bases and J by 2 bases, with 15 bases between them. This CDR3 is 15 amino acids long. The germline V gene has CDR1 GTSNPN and CDR2 SVGIG (reference sequence). The chain's CDR3 is CAWSPGLATTDTQYF. The CDR3 nucleotides are TGTGCCTGGAGCCCCGGCCTAGCGACCACAGATACGCAGTATTTT.

This clone was seen a handful of times. The chain combines TRBV5-1 with TRBJ1-1; weak D call: TRBD1 (5 bases). Trimming took off 6 bases at V and 8 bases at J, with 8 bases between the two ends. CDR1 and CDR2 (germline): SGHRS, YFSETQ. The CDR3 runs to 10 residues. The CDR3 bases are TGCGCCAGCACGGCAGGGGAAGCTTTCTTT. Translation: CASTAGEAFF.

In this sample, this clone turned up once. The V and J genes are TRBV28 and TRBJ1-1, with D uncertain. Germline values: CDR1 MDHEN, CDR2 SYDVKM. Trimming shortened V by 3 bases and J by 8 bases, and 10 bases separated the two germline ends. There are 12 residues in the CDR3. The chain's CDR3 is CASSFQAREAFF. The CDR3 DNA reads as TGTGCCAGCAGTTTCCAGGCAAGAGAAGCTTTCTTT.

The V call is TRBV10-1, the J call TRBJ2-5; 7 bases are shared with TRBD2. CDR1 is WNHNN, CDR2 SYGVQD, per germline (reference sequence). This CDR3 is 13 amino acids long. V shed 5 bases, J shed 5 bases, and the junction held 5 bases outside the gene matches. For the CDR3, the DNA is TGCGCCAGCAGTAGCGGGGTTGGCGAGACCCAGTACTTC. Its translation: CASSSGVGETQYF.

Points on this clone: Other DNA sequences in the sample encode the same CDR3. The chain uses TRBV5-1 and TRBJ2-7, with 8 positions matching TRBD2. This CDR3 has 14 residues. Germline assignment: CDR1 SGHRS and CDR2 YFSETQ. V gave up 4 bases and J gave up 0 bases; unmatched junction bases: 3. The DNA for the CDR3 is TGCGCCAGCAGCCCCGGGGGGGGCTCCTACGAGCAGTACTTC. Translation gives CASSPGGGSYEQYF.